The 21 T cell receptor beta chains below come from one sample, sequenced in a study of shared clonotypes between healthy human individuals. Libraries were prepared by immunoSEQ multiplex PCR; TCRdb keeps only in-frame clonotypes and omits some of them. Of some 2.1 million clones in the sample, 90% to 95% were seen once. The sample was naive CD4+ T cells sorted from blood. Subset specified: CD45RA+ positively selected. These receptors were taken from a man aged 18 to 35 in good health.

The rearrangement links TRBV25-1 to TRBJ1-4; 9 positions agree with TRBD1. Germline trimming cut 3 bases from V and 7 bases from J; bases unmatched to any gene: 3. The CDR3 loop spans 14 amino acids. Germline CDR1 is MGHDK and CDR2 is SYGVNS. The CDR3 region is CASSDRTGAEKLFF. CDR3 nucleotides: TGTGCCAGCAGTGATCGGACAGGGGCTGAAAAACTGTTTTTT.

V gene TRBV7-8 combines with J gene TRBJ2-1; 8 bases match TRBD2. There are 15 residues in the CDR3. J lost 4 bases, V lost 6 bases, and 8 bases had no gene match. From germline, CDR1 is SGHVS and CDR2 FQNEAQ. The CDR3 loop is CASSSGLGLYNEQFF. In DNA, the CDR3 is TGTGCCAGCAGTTCGGGACTAGGCCTATACAATGAGCAGTTCTTC.

V usage is TRBV5-6 and J usage is TRBJ2-2; 12 bases are a match to TRBD2. Germline assignment: CDR1 SGHDT and CDR2 YYEEEE. This CDR3 has 15 residues. The V gene end was trimmed by 4 bases and the J gene end by 6 bases; junction bases not matched to a gene: 4. The CDR3 nucleotides are TGTGCCAGCAGCCGACTAGCGGGAGATTCCGGGGAGCTGTTTTTT. It yields the protein CASSRLAGDSGELFF.

This clone has just one count. The chain links TRBV6-6 to TRBJ1-4, with D maybe TRBD1 (5 bases). Deletions cut 6 bases from V and 13 bases from J, with 18 bases between. Germline assignment: CDR1 MNHNY and CDR2 SVGAGI (reference sequence). The CDR3 contains 13 residues. Here the CDR3 reads CASRPGEGDGLFF. DNA for the CDR3: TGTGCCAGCAGACCGGGGGAGGGCGACGGACTGTTTTTT.

Note on this clone: One end of the junction fails to match germline, which may point to a read error. The chain combines TRBV13 with TRBJ1-3, with 10 bases matching TRBD1. The CDR3 is 16 amino acids. Germline CDR1 and CDR2: PRHDT and FYEKMQ (reference sequence). The CDR3 coding sequence is TGTGCCAGCAGCCTAGGGGACAGGGGTTCTGGAAACACCATATATTTT. Translated, it gives CASSLGDRGSGNTIYF. Drawing the rest from reference TRBV13 and TRBJ1-3, the complete variable domain is AAGVIQSPRHLIKEKRETATLKCYPIPRHDTVYWYQQGPGQDPQFLISFYEKMQSDKGSIPDRFSAQQFSDYHSELNMSSLELGDSALYFCASSLGDRGSGNTIYFGEGSWLTVV.

Of note for this clone: This sample includes further DNA sequences coding for the same CDR3. J is TRBJ2-1 and V is TRBV9, with 9 positions matching TRBD1. Per the germline V gene, CDR1 is SGDLS and CDR2 is YYNGEE. The CDR3 is made up of 13 amino acids. The J segment lost 7 bases and the V segment lost 4 bases, leaving 3 bases of the junction unmatched. The CDR3 protein is CASSTGQGNEQFF. The CDR3 DNA reads TGTGCCAGCAGCACAGGACAGGGGAATGAGCAGTTCTTC. Filled out from reference TRBV9 and TRBJ2-1, the complete variable domain reads DSGVTQTPKHLITATGQRVTLRCSPRSGDLSVYWYQQSLDQGLQFLIQYYNGEERAKGNILERFSAQQFPDLHSELNLSSLELGDSALYFCASSTGQGNEQFFGPGTRLTVL.

The rearrangement joins TRBV30 to TRBJ1-5; D remains unclear. The ends were cut back, 1 base at V and 5 bases at J, with 15 bases in the middle. The CDR3 runs 15 residues. Germline values: CDR1 GTSNPN, CDR2 SVGIG (reference sequence). The CDR3 sequence is CAWSDPDLQHQPQHF. CDR3 in DNA: TGTGCCTGGAGTGACCCTGACCTGCAGCATCAGCCCCAGCATTTT.

The chain links TRBV28 to TRBJ2-7; D may correspond to TRBD1 or TRBD2 (5 bases each). CDR1 and CDR2 from the germline V gene are MDHEN and SYDVKM. The CDR3 has 14 amino acids. V lost 1 base, J lost 3 bases, and 10 bases lay in between. CDR3 amino acids: CASSLYGGHYEQYF. Here the CDR3 DNA reads TGTGCCAGCAGTTTATACGGAGGACACTACGAGCAGTACTTC.

This clone appeared once. The chain is built from TRBV6-5 and TRBJ2-1; D is uncertain. Between the trimmed V and J ends, which lost 2 bases and 15 bases, there was a span of 11 bases. Germline loops: CDR1 MNHEY, CDR2 SVGAGI. The CDR3 totals 11 residues. CDR3 protein: CASSYKSVAFF. CDR3 DNA: TGTGCCAGCAGTTACAAGTCGGTCGCGTTCTTC.

J is TRBJ2-3 and V is TRBV28; 9 positions match TRBD2. The CDR3 spans 15 residues. V was pared by 6 bases and J by 1 base, with 5 bases of the junction left unmatched. The germline gives CDR1 MDHEN, CDR2 SYDVKM. For the CDR3, the DNA is TGTGCCAGCAGCCTTCGACTAGCGGGCACAGATACGCAGTATTTT. It translates to CASSLRLAGTDTQYF.

The chain joins TRBV15 to TRBJ2-1, with D tentatively TRBD2 (6 bases). This CDR3 spans 17 amino acids. CDR1 is LNHNV and CDR2 is YYDKDF in the germline V gene (reference sequence). V lost 5 bases and J 4 bases, leaving 21 bases between the germline ends. The CDR3 here is CATSGPILEGRYNEQFF. For the CDR3, the DNA is TGTGCCACCAGCGGCCCCATCCTGGAGGGCCGGTACAATGAGCAGTTCTTC. The whole variable domain, filled in from reference TRBV15 and TRBJ2-1, reads DAMVIQNPRYQVTQFGKPVTLSCSQTLNHNVMYWYQQKSSQAPKLLFHYYDKDFNNEADTPDNFQSRRPNTSFCFLDIRSPGLGDTAMYLCATSGPILEGRYNEQFFGPGTRLTVL.

In this sample, this clone turned up once. The V call is TRBV11-2, the J call TRBJ2-7, with D maybe TRBD2 (5 bases). CDR1 SGHAT and CDR2 FQNNGV come from the germline V gene. The V and J ends lost 4 bases and 1 base respectively, with 14 bases between them. CDR3 length: 15 amino acids. Written as DNA, the CDR3 is TGTGCCAGCAGCTCCCGGTTCCGGGGTTCCTACGAGCAGTACTTC. Its translation: CASSSRFRGSYEQYF.

The V gene is TRBV19, the J gene TRBJ1-4, with TRBD1 as a possible D gene (6 bases). The germline gives CDR1 LNHDA, CDR2 SQIVND (reference sequence). Trimming left V 5 bases short and J 8 bases short, with 18 bases between. The CDR3 runs 15 residues. DNA for the CDR3: TGTGCCAGTAGTTTCTGGGGGCCAGGGAAAGAAAAACTGTTTTTT. Its translation: CASSFWGPGKEKLFF. Full variable domain (rest looked up from reference TRBV19 and TRBJ1-4): DGGITQSPKYLFRKEGQNVTLSCEQNLNHDAMYWYRQDPGQGLRLIYYSQIVNDFQKGDIAEGYSVSREKKESFPLTVTSAQKNPTAFYLCASSFWGPGKEKLFFGSGTQLSVL.

This rearrangement joins TRBV7-2 to TRBJ2-3; 7 nucleotides align to TRBD2. This CDR3 contains 17 residues. CDR1 is SGHTA, CDR2 FQGNSA, per germline. V lost 3 bases, J lost 2 bases, and 11 bases stayed unmatched. In DNA, the CDR3 is TGTGCCAGCAGCTTGGCGGCTGGCGGGAGTAACACAGATACGCAGTATTTT. Amino acids: CASSLAAGGSNTDTQYF.

This clone was detected only once. CDR3 bases: TGTGCCAGCACCCTCCTGACCGGGACTAGCGGGGGACCATACGAGCAGTACTTC. Its protein is CASTLLTGTSGGPYEQYF. The genes are TRBV7-8 and TRBJ2-7; 14 bases are a match to TRBD2. From germline, CDR1 is SGHVS and CDR2 FQNEAQ. This CDR3 is 18 amino acids long. J gave up 4 bases and V 7 bases, and 15 bases lay outside the gene matches.

This chain joins TRBV29-1 and TRBJ1-2, with TRBD1 as a possible D gene (5 bases). There are 15 residues in the CDR3. Germline CDR1 and CDR2: SQVTM and ANQGSEA. V was clipped by 2 bases and J by 3 bases, with 16 bases between them. The CDR3 nucleotides are TGCAGCGTTGAACCCCAGGGCCCAGACGACTATGGCTACACCTTC. Encoded protein: CSVEPQGPDDYGYTF.

The chain recombines TRBV10-3 with TRBJ2-2, with D maybe TRBD2 (5 bases). Germline V gene sequence: CDR1 ENHRY, CDR2 SYGVKD. Trimming stripped 3 bases from V and 6 bases from J, with 11 bases between. The CDR3 is 14 amino acids. The CDR3 sequence: CAISDGVIPGELFF. The CDR3 coding sequence is TGTGCCATCAGTGACGGGGTAATACCCGGGGAGCTGTTTTTT.

The rearrangement uses TRBV5-4 and TRBJ2-7, with 9 bases fitting TRBD1. The V gene end was trimmed by 0 bases and the J gene end by 0 bases; junction bases not matched to a gene: 1. Germline loops: CDR1 SGHNT, CDR2 YYREEE (reference sequence). The CDR3 covers 15 residues. CDR3 in amino acids: CASSLDRGLSYEQYF. The DNA of the CDR3 is TGTGCCAGCAGCTTGGACAGGGGGCTCTCCTACGAGCAGTACTTC.

As for this clone: This specimen includes other DNA sequences encoding the same CDR3. The CDR3 loop reads CASSFTGGGYEQYF. DNA for the CDR3: TGCGCCAGCAGCTTTACAGGGGGCGGGTACGAGCAGTACTTC. The genes are TRBV5-1 and TRBJ2-7, with 9 bases matching TRBD1. The V gene's germline CDR1 is SGHRS and CDR2 YFSETQ. This CDR3 is built from 14 residues. Trimming removed 2 bases from V and 4 bases from J; junction bases left unmatched: 4.

The gene calls are TRBV5-1 and TRBJ1-2, with TRBD1 identical over 7 bases. This CDR3 region has 14 residues. In germline, CDR1 is SGHRS, CDR2 YFSETQ. The junction had 10 bases not matched to a gene; V was cut back by 3 bases and J by 8 bases. CDR3 DNA: TGCGCCAGCAGCTCGGGACAGCCCAGCGACGGCTACACCTTC. As protein: CASSSGQPSDGYTF.

V usage is TRBV5-4 and J usage is TRBJ2-1, with D hard to call. The V gene lost 4 bases and the J gene lost 4 bases, with 15 bases spanning the gap. The CDR3 is 15 residues long. Germline CDR1 SGHNT, CDR2 YYREEE (reference sequence). Here the CDR3 reads CASSRDRWSYNEQFF. The CDR3 DNA follows: TGTGCCAGCAGCAGAGACCGCTGGAGTTACAATGAGCAGTTCTTC.